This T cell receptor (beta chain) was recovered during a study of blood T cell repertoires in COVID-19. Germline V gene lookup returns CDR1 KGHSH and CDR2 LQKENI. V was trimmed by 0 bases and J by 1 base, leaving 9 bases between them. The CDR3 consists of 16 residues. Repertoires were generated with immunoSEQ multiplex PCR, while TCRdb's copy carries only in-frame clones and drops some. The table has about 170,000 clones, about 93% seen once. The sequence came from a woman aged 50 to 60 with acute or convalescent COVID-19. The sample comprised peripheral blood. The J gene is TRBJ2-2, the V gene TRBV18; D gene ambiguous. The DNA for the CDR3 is TGTGCCAGCTCACCACCGTCCTCGGGGAACACCGGGGAGCTGTTTTTT. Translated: CASSPPSSGNTGELFF.